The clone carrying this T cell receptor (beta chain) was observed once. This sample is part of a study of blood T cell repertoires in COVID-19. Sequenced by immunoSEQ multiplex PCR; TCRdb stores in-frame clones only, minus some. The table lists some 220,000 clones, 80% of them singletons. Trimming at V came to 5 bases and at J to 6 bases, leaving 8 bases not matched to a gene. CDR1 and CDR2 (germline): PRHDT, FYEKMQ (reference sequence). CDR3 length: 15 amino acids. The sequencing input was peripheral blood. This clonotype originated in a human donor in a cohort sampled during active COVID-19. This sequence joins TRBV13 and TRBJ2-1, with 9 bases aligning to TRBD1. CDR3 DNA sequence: TGTGCCAGCAGCCCCCGGGACAGGGAAAGCAATGAGCAGTTCTTC. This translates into CASSPRDRESNEQFF. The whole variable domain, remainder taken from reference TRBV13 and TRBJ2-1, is AAGVIQSPRHLIKEKRETATLKCYPIPRHDTVYWYQQGPGQDPQFLISFYEKMQSDKGSIPDRFSAQQFSDYHSELNMSSLELGDSALYFCASSPRDRESNEQFFGPGTRLTVL.